Sequencing of this TCR beta chain was carried out in a study of blood T cells in healthy people across ages. Study results and caveats: Per-million-T-cell TCR beta diversity fell roughly linearly with age.

A sample-barcoded 5' primer and a J-beta primer mix were used in a second PCR of about 6 to 11 cycles. All cDNA molecules were each tagged by a template-switch adaptor with 12 random nucleotides. MiXCR was run by TCRdb on the 5' RACE reads, yielding one entry per CDR3 protein. The profile shows 730,000 or so distinct CDR3 sequences, roughly 43% of them singletons. Note on this clonotype: The antigen remains undetermined.

Germline lookup yields CDR1 SGHAT and CDR2 FQNNGV. The CDR3 totals 16 residues. After removal of 2 bases from V and 4 bases from J, the junction contained 8 bases not matched to a gene. Each sample yielded at least 5.5 micrograms of PBMC total RNA. This chain joins TRBV11-2 and TRBJ1-5; TRBD1 matches 7 bases. The clonotype comes from an elderly man in good health. Sequenced: blood. CDR3 in amino acids: CASSLRGDSSNQPQHF. The CDR3, as DNA: TGTGCCAGCAGCTTAAGGGGGGACAGTTCAAATCAGCCCCAGCATTTT. Supplemented by reference TRBV11-2 and TRBJ1-5, the full variable domain reads EAGVAQSPRYKIIEKRQSVAFWCNPISGHATLYWYQQILGQGPKLLIQFQNNGVVDDSQLPKDRFSAERLKGVDSTLKIQPAKLEDSAVYLCASSLRGDSSNQPQHFGDGTRLSIL.